Following are 25 T cell receptor beta chains from one sample sequenced in a study of HIV-infected patients and healthy controls. Alpha and beta constant-region primers primed reverse transcription of 400 to 650 ng RNA. Alpha and beta chain libraries were made separately by chain-specific third strand synthesis with multiplexing indices. Each CDR3 protein gets one entry after TCRdb re-called the 5' RACE reads with MiXCR. The table includes some 7,700 distinct CDR3 sequences, 6.7% detected once. Antiretroviral therapy had run roughly three months, about 14 weeks, before follow-up blood collection. No cell fractionation was done, so the repertoire covers all unsorted peripheral blood T cells. Sequenced material: blood, taken during antiretroviral therapy. The source of these receptors is an adult with HIV infection.

This clonotype has a count of ten or more. The library was built for alpha chains, so this beta chain is an off-target read and its size means little. The chain combines TRBV18 with TRBJ1-5; 9 positions agree with TRBD1. The V gene end was trimmed by 3 bases and the J gene end by 3 bases; junction bases not matched to a gene: 15. CDR1 is KGHSH and CDR2 is LQKENI in the germline V gene. This CDR3 is built from 19 residues. In DNA form, the CDR3 reads TGTGCCAGCTCACCGAGGACAGGGGTATCGGAGGTAAACAATCAGCCCCAGCATTTT. Translated, it gives CASSPRTGVSEVNNQPQHF.

By share of the sample, this clonotype is medium-sized. This beta chain came through as a stray read in a library set up for alpha chains, and its size says little. This rearrangement joins TRBV11-2 to TRBJ1-1, with a possible D match to TRBD1 (5 bases). Germline V CDR1 and CDR2: SGHAT, FQNNGV. The CDR3 is 14 residues long. V was pared by 1 base and J by 0 bases, with 6 bases between. CDR3 protein: CASSLGQLNTEAFF. DNA of the CDR3: TGTGCCAGCAGCTTAGGACAGCTGAACACTGAAGCTTTCTTT.

This clonotype was counted at least ten times. In a library made to pick up alpha chains, this beta chain is a stray read with a size that means little. The chain combines TRBV5-1 with TRBJ2-3, with 14 bases fitting TRBD2. The junction had 1 base not matched to a gene; V was cut back by 1 base and J by 0 bases. From germline, CDR1 is SGHRS and CDR2 YFSETQ. The CDR3 totals 17 residues. The CDR3 loop reads CASSLRLAGGSTDTQYF. DNA of the CDR3: TGCGCCAGCAGCTTGCGACTAGCGGGGGGGAGCACAGATACGCAGTATTTT.

This clonotype was detected many times. For a library built for alpha chains, this beta chain is a stray read; little rests on its size. J is TRBJ2-7 and V is TRBV6-6; 11 nucleotides match TRBD1. CDR3 length: 14 amino acids. CDR1 MNHNY and CDR2 SVGAGI come from the germline V gene (reference sequence). The V gene end was trimmed by 8 bases and the J gene end by 7 bases; junction bases not matched to a gene: 10. For the CDR3, the DNA is TGTGCCAGCGGACAAGGACAGGGGGCTATTGAGCAGTACTTC. Residues: CASGQGQGAIEQYF.

At least ten counts were recorded for this clonotype. This beta chain is an unintended read in a library built for alpha chains; its size means little. V usage is TRBV19 and J usage is TRBJ2-1, with 10 positions matching TRBD1. CDR3 length: 15 residues. CDR1 and CDR2 (germline): LNHDA, SQIVND (reference sequence). V lost 9 bases and J lost 7; bases outside the gene matches: 12. CDR3 sequence reads: CASSRDRGLRNEQFF. DNA for the CDR3: TGTGCCAGCTCCCGAGACAGGGGGCTGAGGAATGAGCAGTTCTTC.

This clonotype is medium-sized. Within a library made for alpha chains, this beta chain is off target, and its count is uninformative. V usage is TRBV6-5 and J usage is TRBJ2-1; 7 nucleotides agree with TRBD1. Germline lookup yields CDR1 MNHEY and CDR2 SVGAGI. This CDR3 region has 14 residues. Trimming took 0 bases from V and 10 from J; bases not matched to a gene: 6. The CDR3 DNA sequence: TGTGCCAGCAGTTACTCCCGAGGGGGCGACGAGCAGTTCTTC. This gives the protein CASSYSRGGDEQFF.

This clonotype is labeled as medium-sized. In a library made to pick up alpha chains, this beta chain is a stray read with a size that means little. This chain links TRBV29-1 with TRBJ2-5, with D hard to call. The CDR3 runs 11 residues. The V end was cut by 3 bases, the J end by 4 bases, with 6 bases between. Per the germline V gene, CDR1 is SQVTM and CDR2 is ANQGSEA. The CDR3 sequence is CSVEPIETQYF. The CDR3 nucleotides are TGCAGCGTTGAGCCGATAGAGACCCAGTACTTC.

By sample share, this clonotype is medium-sized (0.01 to 0.1%). For a library built for alpha chains, this beta chain is a stray read; little rests on its size. This chain uses TRBV9 with TRBJ2-5; weak D call: TRBD2 (5 bases). Germline-derived CDR1 and CDR2 are SGDLS and YYNGEE. Trimming left V 4 bases short and J 0 bases short, with 13 bases between. This CDR3 spans 15 amino acids. CDR3 DNA sequence: TGTGCCAGCAGCTCAGCCCCTAGCAACCAAGAGACCCAGTACTTC. As protein: CASSSAPSNQETQYF. The whole variable domain, filled in from reference TRBV9 and TRBJ2-5, reads DSGVTQTPKHLITATGQRVTLRCSPRSGDLSVYWYQQSLDQGLQFLIQYYNGEERAKGNILERFSAQQFPDLHSELNLSSLELGDSALYFCASSSAPSNQETQYFGPGTRLLVL.

The sample holds many counts of this clonotype. A library prepared for alpha chains yielded this beta chain as an off-target read; its size is of little meaning. The CDR3 loop is CASSAGDRGQQETQYF. DNA of the CDR3: TGTGCCAGCAGTGCGGGGGACAGGGGGCAACAAGAGACCCAGTACTTC. The chain employs TRBV6-1 and TRBJ2-5; 12 bases line up with TRBD1. This CDR3 is built from 16 residues. The germline CDR1 and CDR2 sequences are MNHNS and SASEGT. J gave up 2 bases and V 4 bases, and 5 bases lay outside the gene matches.

This clonotype is medium-sized in the sample. Little can be read into the size of this beta chain, an off-target read in a library designed for alpha chains. V usage is TRBV11-2 and J usage is TRBJ2-7; D not certain. The V end lost 5 bases, the J end lost 3 bases, and 8 bases lay between the germline ends. CDR1 is SGHAT, CDR2 FQNNGV, per germline. The CDR3 length is 12 residues. The CDR3 coding sequence is TGTGCCAGCAGCCTACCCGACTACGAGCAGTACTTC. This sequence encodes CASSLPDYEQYF.

This clonotype came up many times. This beta chain is an off-target read within a library intended for alpha chains, so its frequency means little. The genes are TRBV7-3 and TRBJ2-3; D not resolved. The CDR3 has 18 residues. Germline values: CDR1 SGHTA, CDR2 FQGTGA. V was clipped by 5 bases and J by 3 bases, with 24 bases between them. CDR3 amino acids: CASSPLGPLYYSTDTQYF. CDR3 DNA sequence: TGTGCCAGCAGCCCACTCGGACCACTCTATTACTCAACAGATACGCAGTATTTT. Full variable domain (missing parts from reference TRBV7-3 and TRBJ2-3): GAGVSQTPSNKVTEKGKYVELRCDPISGHTALYWYRQSLGQGPEFLIYFQGTGAADDSGLPNDRFFAVRPEGSVSTLKIQRTERGDSAVYLCASSPLGPLYYSTDTQYFGPGTRLTVL.

This clonotype came up a few times. A library prepared for alpha chains yielded this beta chain as an off-target read; its size is of little meaning. The V call is TRBV7-9, the J call TRBJ1-1; D is unresolved. This CDR3 contains 13 residues. CDR1 and CDR2 (germline): SEHNR, FQNEAQ (reference sequence). The ends were cut back, 3 bases at V and 3 bases at J, with 8 bases in the middle. Here the CDR3 reads CASSFPWDTEAFF. The CDR3 DNA reads TGTGCCAGCAGCTTTCCCTGGGACACTGAAGCTTTCTTT.

This clonotype appeared a few times. Found in a library prepared for alpha chains, this beta chain is an off-target read, and its abundance has little meaning. This sequence joins TRBV6-5 and TRBJ1-4, with TRBD1 matching 8 bases. The V gene end was trimmed by 0 bases and the J gene end by 8 bases; junction bases not matched to a gene: 5. This CDR3 contains 15 residues. CDR1 is MNHEY, CDR2 SVGAGI, per germline. CDR3 coding DNA: TGTGCCAGCAGTTACTCCTCACAGGGGGTGGAAAAACTGTTTTTT. Translating gives CASSYSSQGVEKLFF.

This clonotype is classed as medium-sized. Found in a library prepared for alpha chains, this beta chain is an off-target read, and its abundance has little meaning. The rearrangement joins TRBV10-3 to TRBJ2-7; perhaps TRBD1 as D (6 bases). The CDR3 has 14 amino acids. Germline loops: CDR1 ENHRY, CDR2 SYGVKD. The V end lost 2 bases, the J end lost 3 bases, and 11 bases lay between the germline ends. The CDR3 here is CAISEAEGGYEQYF. As DNA, the CDR3 is TGTGCCATCAGTGAGGCGGAAGGGGGCTACGAGCAGTACTTC.

By sample share, this clonotype is medium-sized. For a library built for alpha chains, this beta chain is a stray read; little rests on its size. The chain employs TRBV6-5 and TRBJ2-1, with 12 nucleotides matching TRBD2. The CDR3 sequence is 15 residues long. V gave up 5 bases and J gave up 12 bases; unmatched junction bases: 11. In germline, CDR1 is MNHEY, CDR2 SVGAGI. In DNA, the CDR3 is TGTGCCAGCAGTCCCGGGACTAGCGGGCCCCTGATGCAGTTCTTC. The encoded protein is CASSPGTSGPLMQFF.

This clonotype counts as medium-sized. Found in a library prepared for alpha chains, this beta chain is an off-target read, and its abundance has little meaning. V is TRBV2 and J is TRBJ2-3, with D hard to call. Trimming shortened V by 4 bases and J by 3 bases, and 11 bases separated the two germline ends. Germline values: CDR1 SNHLY, CDR2 FYNNEI. The CDR3 length is 14 residues. This CDR3 is CASSGGLSTDTQYF. CDR3 nucleotide sequence: TGTGCCAGCAGTGGGGGATTGAGTACAGATACGCAGTATTTT.

This clonotype was recorded at least ten times. As an off-target read in a library built for alpha chains, this beta chain has a frequency of little significance. J is TRBJ2-4 and V is TRBV4-1; TRBD2 matches at 10 bases. Trimming removed 4 bases from V and 0 bases from J; junction bases left unmatched: 3. The CDR3 extends over 16 amino acids. CDR1 is MGHRA and CDR2 is YSYEKL in the germline V gene. The CDR3 DNA reads TGCGCCAGCAGCCTTAGCGGGGGGCTAGCCAAAAACATTCAGTACTTC. The encoded protein is CASSLSGGLAKNIQYF.

This clonotype was detected many times. A library prepared for alpha chains yielded this beta chain as an off-target read; its size is of little meaning. The chain combines TRBV19 with TRBJ2-1; D gene ambiguous. Germline V gives CDR1 LNHDA, CDR2 SQIVND (reference sequence). Deletions cut 3 bases from V and 5 bases from J, with 8 bases between. The CDR3 has 13 amino acids. CDR3 sequence (DNA): TGTGCCAGTAGTATCTCCTGGAACAATGAGCAGTTCTTC. Translation gives CASSISWNNEQFF.

By share, this clonotype ranks as medium-sized. This beta chain was picked up by a library intended for alpha chains and is off target, so its count carries little meaning. The chain has TRBV7-8 and TRBJ2-3; TRBD2 might be the D (5 bases). Trimming took off 9 bases at V and 1 base at J, with 14 bases between the two ends. Germline V gives CDR1 SGHVS, CDR2 FQNEAQ. The CDR3 consists of 14 residues. CDR3 protein: CASSVPGGTDTQYF. The CDR3 bases are TGTGCCAGTAGCGTCCCCGGGGGCACAGATACGCAGTATTTT.

This clonotype was observed many times. This beta chain turned up in a library designed for alpha chains; as an off-target read, its abundance says little. The V call is TRBV5-4, the J call TRBJ1-4, with a weak D call TRBD1 (5 bases). Germline lookup yields CDR1 SGHNT and CDR2 YYREEE (reference sequence). The CDR3 has 15 amino acids. Trimming removed 3 bases at V and 4 bases at J, with 13 bases between. CDR3 residues: CASSSTGTGNEKLFF. Written as DNA, the CDR3 is TGTGCCAGCAGCTCGACCGGGACCGGTAATGAAAAACTGTTTTTT.

This clonotype is labeled medium-sized (0.01 to 0.1%). This beta chain is a stray sequence in a library constructed for alpha chains; its clone size is not meaningful. The V and J genes are TRBV5-1 and TRBJ2-5; D gene ambiguous. V was clipped by 1 base and J by 2 bases, with 6 bases between them. Germline assignment: CDR1 SGHRS and CDR2 YFSETQ. The CDR3 covers 13 residues. The DNA for the CDR3 is TGCGCCAGCAGCTTGACAGCGCAAGAGACCCAGTACTTC. This encodes CASSLTAQETQYF.

The table lists this clonotype with many counts. Since it is a stray read in a library aimed at alpha chains, this beta chain has a size that is not meaningful. CDR3 protein: CAWSIGIRKGELFF. In DNA form, the CDR3 reads TGTGCCTGGAGTATTGGTATTAGGAAGGGGGAGCTGTTTTTT. V is TRBV30 and J is TRBJ2-2; D ambiguous. Germline CDR1 is GTSNPN and CDR2 is SVGIG (reference sequence). Trimming left V 2 bases short and J 8 bases short, with 15 bases between. The CDR3 spans 14 residues.

Judged by abundance, this clonotype is medium-sized (0.01 to 0.1%). This beta chain turned up in a library designed for alpha chains; as an off-target read, its abundance says little. This chain uses TRBV5-1 with TRBJ2-3, with D possibly being TRBD1 (6 bases). This CDR3 is 14 amino acids long. Germline V gives CDR1 SGHRS, CDR2 YFSETQ. V was clipped by 3 bases and J by 0 bases, with 8 bases between them. CDR3 loop: CASSSQGSTDTQYF. CDR3 nucleotides: TGCGCCAGCAGCTCACAGGGAAGCACAGATACGCAGTATTTT.

Concerning this clonotype: This beta chain appears as a stray read in a library generated for alpha chains; its size is not informative. The chain is built from TRBV15 and TRBJ2-1; D gene ambiguous. V dropped 1 base and J dropped 4 bases, with 8 bases sitting between them. CDR1 and CDR2 (germline): LNHNV, YYDKDF (reference sequence). The CDR3 loop spans 14 amino acids. CDR3 bases: TGTGCCACCAGCAGAGTCTCACGGTACAATGAGCAGTTCTTC. The encoded protein is CATSRVSRYNEQFF.

There are many counts of this clonotype. Since it is a stray read in a library aimed at alpha chains, this beta chain has a size that is not meaningful. This chain links TRBV28 with TRBJ2-3; D gene ambiguous. V was pared by 5 bases and J by 4 bases, with 7 bases between. CDR3 size: 12 residues. Germline V gene data show CDR1 as MDHEN and CDR2 as SYDVKM. The CDR3 sequence: CASSVGADTQYF. The CDR3 bases are TGTGCCAGCAGTGTCGGAGCAGATACGCAGTATTTT. Full variable domain (outside the CDR3, taken from reference TRBV28 and TRBJ2-3): DVKVTQSSRYLVKRTGEKVFLECVQDMDHENMFWYRQDPGLGLRLIYFSYDVKMKEKGDIPEGYSVSREKKERFSLILESASTNQTSMYLCASSVGADTQYFGPGTRLTVL.